A selection of T cell receptor beta chains follows, all from one sample in a study of T cell responses to AZD1222 COVID-19 vaccine. The data were produced by immunoSEQ multiplex PCR, yet TCRdb's version contains in-frame clones alone and is incomplete. The sample holds about 130,000 clones, over 80% seen once. The starting material was peripheral blood, obtained 28 days after the second AZD1222 dose. The source of these receptors is an adult who received the AZD1222 COVID-19 vaccine. The CDR3 runs from the conserved cysteine through the conserved F or W. A D gene is named only where the DNA matches it firmly. Clone size is given for some rows only: seen once, a few or many times, or a class if the clone is expanded.

cdr3_aa cdr3_nt d_call v_call clone_size j_call cdr3_length
CASSLGSTLSEAFF TGTGCCAGCAGCTTAGGGTCCACCTTGTCTGAAGCTTTCTTT - TRBV7-2 - TRBJ1-1 14
CASSQDYRGGGYTF TGTGCCAGCAGCCAAGATTACAGGGGTGGAGGCTACACCTTC TRBD1 TRBV3-1/TRBV3-2 once TRBJ1-2 14
CASSVQQGPYNSPLHF TGTGCCAGCAGCGTACAACAGGGACCTTATAATTCACCCCTCCACTTT - TRBV9 once TRBJ1-6 16
CATSEQGTYGYTF TGTGCCACCAGCGAGCAGGGCACTTATGGCTACACCTTC - TRBV15 - TRBJ1-2 13
CAISSSTDTQYF TGTGCCATCAGTTCTAGCACAGATACGCAGTATTTT - TRBV10-3 - TRBJ2-3 12
CAWSREDQPQHF TGTGCCTGGAGCCGGGAAGATCAGCCCCAGCATTTT - TRBV30 few TRBJ1-5 12
CASSIQGAYGYTF TGTGCCAGCAGTATACAGGGGGCCTATGGCTACACCTTC TRBD1 TRBV6-5 - TRBJ1-2 13
CASSQGENTEAFF TGTGCCAGCAGCCAGGGGGAGAACACTGAAGCTTTCTTT TRBD1 TRBV7-8 - TRBJ1-1 13
CASSESWGSYEQYF TGCGCCAGCAGTGAGTCGTGGGGTTCCTACGAGCAGTACTTC - TRBV10-2 - TRBJ2-7 14
CASSPDPYEQYF TGTGCCAGCTCACCCGACCCCTACGAGCAGTACTTC - TRBV18 once TRBJ2-7 12
CASSSGQTHNSPLHF TGTGCCAGCAGCTCAGGACAGACTCATAATTCACCCCTCCACTTT - TRBV5-4 once TRBJ1-6 15
CASSPRTSGRAVAETQYF TGTGCCAGCAGCCCTAGGACTAGCGGGAGGGCCGTGGCCGAGACCCAGTACTTC TRBD2 TRBV7-3 - TRBJ2-5 18
CASGASGGEQYF TGTGCCAGCGGGGCTAGCGGGGGCGAGCAGTACTTC TRBD2 TRBV7-3 - TRBJ2-7 12
CASSRTTSGSGTGELFF TGCGCCAGCAGCCGAACAACTAGCGGGAGCGGAACCGGGGAGCTGTTTTTT TRBD2 TRBV4-3 - TRBJ2-2 17
CASSQASGRVMAAKNIQYF TGTGCCAGCAGCCAAGCTAGCGGGAGGGTAATGGCAGCCAAAAACATTCAGTACTTC TRBD2 TRBV3-1/TRBV3-2 - TRBJ2-4 19
CASSVGSQPQHF TGTGCCAGCAGCGTAGGGTCTCAGCCCCAGCATTTT - TRBV9 - TRBJ1-5 12
CASSSTRGLNTEAFF TGTGCCAGCAGCTCCACCAGGGGGCTGAATACTGAAGCTTTCTTT TRBD1 TRBV7-8 - TRBJ1-1 15
CASRPGQSGQPQHF TGTGCCAGCAGGCCGGGACAGAGTGGACAGCCCCAGCATTTT TRBD1 TRBV28 - TRBJ1-5 14
CASTRDPGLDTQYF TGTGCCAGCACCCGGGACCCCGGTCTAGATACGCAGTATTTT - TRBV27 - TRBJ2-3 14
CASSMGGSGSPYNEQFF TGTGCCAGTAGTATGGGGGGCAGCGGGAGCCCCTACAATGAGCAGTTCTTC TRBD2 TRBV19 - TRBJ2-1 17
CASSLLAGGGEQYF TGTGCCAGCAGCCTACTAGCGGGAGGGGGCGAGCAGTACTTC TRBD2 TRBV2 - TRBJ2-7 14
CAWSRGGAYNEQFF TGTGCCTGGAGTAGGGGCGGGGCATACAATGAGCAGTTCTTC - TRBV30 - TRBJ2-1 14
CATSDQGQGLTGELFF TGTGCCACCAGTGATCAGGGACAGGGCCTGACCGGGGAGCTGTTTTTT TRBD1 TRBV24-1 - TRBJ2-2 16
CASSLRTGGSYEQYF TGTGCCAGCAGCCTCCGGACAGGGGGTTCCTACGAGCAGTACTTC TRBD1 TRBV11-3 - TRBJ2-7 15
CASSDSGRTDEQYF TGTGCCAGCAGCGATAGCGGGAGGACTGACGAGCAGTACTTC TRBD2 TRBV9 once TRBJ2-7 14
CASSLLGGELFF TGTGCCAGCAGTTTATTGGGCGGGGAGCTGTTTTTT - TRBV27 - TRBJ2-2 12
CASSWTSGSNQPQHF TGTGCCAGCAGCTGGACCTCTGGGAGCAATCAGCCCCAGCATTTT - TRBV5-5 few TRBJ1-5 15
CASSPRGQSSGNTIYF TGTGCCAGCTCACCACGCGGACAGTCCTCTGGAAACACCATATATTTT - TRBV18 - TRBJ1-3 16
CASSLRESHEQYF TGTGCCAGCAGCCTCAGGGAATCCCACGAGCAGTACTTC - TRBV7-9 - TRBJ2-7 13
CASSRSMPYEQYF TGTGCCAGCAGTCGCAGCATGCCCTACGAGCAGTACTTC - TRBV27 - TRBJ2-7 13
CATSRDRQSYQPQHF TGTGCCACCAGCAGAGATCGGCAGAGCTATCAGCCCCAGCATTTT - TRBV15 - TRBJ1-5 15
CASTQRVGGYEQYF TGTGCCAGCACCCAAAGGGTCGGGGGCTACGAGCAGTACTTC - TRBV7-2 - TRBJ2-7 14